Following are 26 T cell receptor beta chains from one sample sequenced in a study of cytotoxic CD8 clonotypes in ibrutinib-treated CLL. Using immunoSEQ multiplex PCR, the repertoire was profiled, and TCRdb retains in-frame clones only, with some absent. The sample records hundreds of thousands of clones, 70% being singletons. The material was PBMCs, obtained after 24 months of ibrutinib treatment. Receptor source: a human donor with chronic lymphocytic leukemia.

A single count supports this clone. The chain uses TRBV6-6 and TRBJ1-1, with TRBD1 as a possible D gene (5 bases). From germline, CDR1 is MNHNY and CDR2 SVGAGI (reference sequence). The CDR3 extends over 11 amino acids. Between the trimmed V and J ends, which lost 9 bases and 4 bases, there was a span of 9 bases. The DNA for the CDR3 is TGTGCCAGTGCAAGGGGCACTGAAGCTTTCTTT. Its translation is CASARGTEAFF.

J is TRBJ1-1 and V is TRBV30; no clear D. Germline values: CDR1 GTSNPN, CDR2 SVGIG (reference sequence). Between the trimmed V and J ends, which lost 3 bases and 4 bases, there was a span of 24 bases. CDR3 length: 17 residues. DNA of the CDR3: TGTGCCTGGAGCTCGAGTTTCTCGAGATGGATGGGCACTGAAGCTTTCTTT. It yields the protein CAWSSSFSRWMGTEAFF.

The chain is built from TRBV29-1 and TRBJ2-1; possibly TRBD1 for D (6 bases). CDR1 and CDR2 (germline): SQVTM, ANQGSEA. V lost 8 bases and J lost 10, with 18 bases in between. CDR3 length: 12 residues. The CDR3 protein is CSLTSGTKEQFF. For the CDR3, the DNA is TGCAGCTTGACCTCCGGGACAAAAGAGCAGTTCTTC.

This clone was picked up one time. V and J are TRBV6-5 and TRBJ2-1; 7 bases map to TRBD1. V dropped 4 bases and J dropped 4; count of bases not matched to a gene: 10. CDR1 is MNHEY, CDR2 SVGAGI, per germline. This CDR3 region has 16 residues. The CDR3 nucleotides are TGTGCCAGCAGTTCAGCTCGACAGGGCAGATACAATGAGCAGTTCTTC. Translated: CASSSARQGRYNEQFF.

The chain recombines TRBV19 with TRBJ1-2, with 8 bases that match TRBD1. The CDR3 has 15 amino acids. In germline, CDR1 is LNHDA, CDR2 SQIVND (reference sequence). Trimming removed 5 bases from V and 8 bases from J; junction bases left unmatched: 13. The CDR3 coding sequence is TGTGCCAGTAGTGGCGGGACAGGTCCCTGGGGCGGCTACACCTTC. It translates to CASSGGTGPWGGYTF.

The rearrangement joins TRBV18 to TRBJ2-7, with a tentative D call TRBD2 (5 bases). Trimming stripped 6 bases from V and 4 bases from J, with 16 bases between. The CDR3 has 14 amino acids. From germline, CDR1 is KGHSH and CDR2 LQKENI. CDR3 sequence reads: CASSLGDEEYEQYF. Written as DNA, the CDR3 is TGTGCCAGCTCCCTGGGAGACGAGGAATACGAGCAGTACTTC.

With respect to this clone: The sample contains more than one DNA sequence encoding this CDR3. Here the CDR3 reads CASSLTGGQPQHF. The CDR3 DNA is TGTGCCAGCAGTCTGACCGGGGGTCAGCCCCAGCATTTT. The chain combines TRBV7-2 with TRBJ1-5; TRBD1 is a possible D gene (5 bases). Trimming removed 6 bases at V and 6 bases at J, with 12 bases between. The CDR3 loop spans 13 amino acids. Per germline, CDR1 SGHTA and CDR2 FQGNSA.

This clone appeared once. The chain links TRBV2 to TRBJ2-3, with no clear D. CDR3 length: 14 amino acids. V gave up 1 base and J gave up 2 bases, with 7 bases separating them. From germline, CDR1 is SNHLY and CDR2 FYNNEI. Here the CDR3 reads CASSEVDATDTQYF. The DNA of the CDR3 is TGTGCCAGCAGTGAAGTGGACGCCACAGATACGCAGTATTTT.

This clone was seen more than once but under ten times. The genes are TRBV18 and TRBJ1-1; 8 bases agree with TRBD1. The CDR3 extends over 13 amino acids. V was pared by 6 bases and J by 4 bases, with 4 bases of the junction left unmatched. Germline CDR1 reads KGHSH; CDR2 reads LQKENI. CDR3 in amino acids: CASSGTGGTEAFF. Here the CDR3 DNA reads TGTGCCAGCTCGGGGACAGGAGGCACTGAAGCTTTCTTT.

V is TRBV11-2 and J is TRBJ2-3; D uncertain. This CDR3 contains 15 residues. The germline gives CDR1 SGHAT, CDR2 FQNNGV. Trimming shortened V by 3 bases and J by 2 bases, and 12 bases separated the two germline ends. The CDR3 DNA is TGTGCCAGCAGCTTTGGGGTTATAAACACAGATACGCAGTATTTT. Encoded protein: CASSFGVINTDTQYF.

This clone was seen a handful of times. The V and J genes are TRBV2 and TRBJ1-1; D is unresolved. Germline V gene sequence: CDR1 SNHLY, CDR2 FYNNEI. V was shortened by 3 bases and J by 1 base, with 6 bases between the two germline ends. The CDR3 totals 13 residues. CDR3: CASSEMENTEAFF. The CDR3 region has the DNA TGTGCCAGCAGTGAGATGGAGAACACTGAAGCTTTCTTT. The entire variable domain, with the rest obtained from reference TRBV2 and TRBJ1-1, is as follows: EPEVTQTPSHQVTQMGQEVILRCVPISNHLYFYWYRQILGQKVEFLVSFYNNEISEKSEIFDDQFSVERPDGSNFTLKIRSTKLEDSAMYFCASSEMENTEAFFGQGTRLTVV.

The genes are TRBV4-3 and TRBJ2-7; 9 bases align to TRBD1. The CDR3 consists of 17 residues. The J segment lost 4 bases and the V segment lost 1 base, leaving 11 bases of the junction unmatched. Germline V gene lookup returns CDR1 LGHNA and CDR2 YSLEER. DNA for the CDR3: TGCGCCAGCAGCCAAGGACCCGACAGGGGGTATAGATACGAGCAGTACTTC. Protein sequence: CASSQGPDRGYRYEQYF.

V usage is TRBV28 and J usage is TRBJ2-1, with 7 bases lining up with TRBD2. With V trimmed by 6 bases and J by 3 bases, 11 bases remained unmatched. CDR3 length equals 16 residues. Per germline, CDR1 MDHEN and CDR2 SYDVKM. The CDR3 loop is CASSLHFSGDYNEQFF. The CDR3 DNA reads TGTGCCAGCAGCCTACATTTCAGCGGGGACTACAATGAGCAGTTCTTC.

The rearrangement uses TRBV7-9 and TRBJ2-7, with 7 bases fitting TRBD1. The CDR3 has 15 amino acids. V lost 2 bases, J lost 4 bases, and 8 bases stayed unmatched. Germline V gene lookup returns CDR1 SEHNR and CDR2 FQNEAQ (reference sequence). The CDR3 spells CASSLQTGIVYEQYF. CDR3 DNA sequence: TGTGCCAGCAGCTTACAGACAGGGATTGTTTACGAGCAGTACTTC.

In DNA form, the CDR3 reads TGTGCCATCAGTATGACAGGCGATCTCTTGGGTGCTAGCACAGATACGCAGTATTTT. This encodes CAISMTGDLLGASTDTQYF. V and J are TRBV10-3 and TRBJ2-3, with D possibly being TRBD1 (6 bases). CDR1 and CDR2 (germline): ENHRY, SYGVKD. This CDR3 is 19 amino acids long. With 5 bases removed from V and 0 bases from J, the gap between germline ends came to 24 bases.

This clone was detected a few times. CDR3 in DNA: TGTGCCAGCAGTGTAAAGACAGGAACCTACGAGCAGTACTTC. Protein sequence: CASSVKTGTYEQYF. The chain carries TRBV27 and TRBJ2-7; perhaps TRBD1 as D (6 bases). V dropped 5 bases and J dropped 2 bases, with 13 bases sitting between them. CDR1 is MNHEY, CDR2 SMNVEV, per germline (reference sequence). CDR3 length: 14 residues.

The chain links TRBV27 to TRBJ2-3; D is perhaps TRBD2 (5 bases). V lost 8 bases, J lost 7 bases, and 13 bases lay in between. Germline CDR1 is MNHEY and CDR2 is SMNVEV (reference sequence). The CDR3 contains 12 residues. This chain's CDR3 is CASHGVSNTQYF. For the CDR3, the DNA is TGTGCCAGCCACGGGGTGTCGAATACGCAGTATTTT.

The chain couples TRBV10-3 to TRBJ2-7; D uncertain. The CDR3 runs to 11 residues. The germline CDR1 and CDR2 sequences are ENHRY and SYGVKD. The ends were cut back, 7 bases at V and 3 bases at J, with 7 bases in the middle. The CDR3 reads CAIKDGYEQYF. The CDR3 DNA reads TGTGCCATCAAAGACGGCTACGAGCAGTACTTC.

V is TRBV6-5 and J is TRBJ2-2, with a tentative D call TRBD2 (5 bases). V was shortened by 7 bases and J by 8 bases, with 17 bases between the two germline ends. CDR1 and CDR2 (germline): MNHEY, SVGAGI. The CDR3 is made up of 14 amino acids. The CDR3 spells CASTRTSPLGELFF. The CDR3 DNA is TGTGCCAGCACTAGGACTTCACCTCTTGGGGAGCTGTTTTTT.

The J gene is TRBJ1-2, the V gene TRBV2; D gene unclear. Germline V lookup: CDR1 SNHLY, CDR2 FYNNEI. This CDR3 contains 14 residues. V lost 2 bases and J lost 4, with 11 bases in between. CDR3 sequence: CASSELGMSYGYTF. The CDR3 bases are TGTGCCAGCAGTGAATTGGGCATGAGCTATGGCTACACCTTC.

The chain uses TRBV7-3 and TRBJ2-7, with D perhaps matching TRBD2 (6 bases). From germline, CDR1 is SGHTA and CDR2 FQGTGA. V lost 7 bases and J 6 bases, leaving 37 bases between the germline ends. The CDR3 is made up of 20 amino acids. CDR3 residues: CASNRLLIWKRASFTSEQYF. DNA for the CDR3: TGTGCCAGCAACCGACTCCTAATTTGGAAGCGGGCGAGCTTTACATCCGAGCAGTACTTC.

The rearrangement joins TRBV6-5 to TRBJ1-2, with no clear D. V dropped 4 bases and J dropped 1 base, with 13 bases sitting between them. Germline values: CDR1 MNHEY, CDR2 SVGAGI. The CDR3 runs 15 residues. The CDR3 is CASSFEWDFNYGYTF. The CDR3 nucleotides are TGTGCCAGCAGTTTCGAGTGGGATTTTAACTATGGCTACACCTTC.

CDR3 in DNA: TGTGCCAGCAGCGAAATGCCGGGACTAGCGGGAGAAGGGCAGTTCTTC. Translating it yields CASSEMPGLAGEGQFF. J is TRBJ2-1 and V is TRBV9, with 14 bases aligning to TRBD2. Looked up from germline, CDR1 is SGDLS and CDR2 is YYNGEE. This CDR3 has 16 amino acids. V shed 3 bases, J shed 12 bases, and the junction held 11 bases outside the gene matches.

This clone was counted once. V and J are TRBV27 and TRBJ2-1, with a possible D match to TRBD1 (8 bases). The ends were cut back, 2 bases at V and 7 bases at J, with 12 bases in the middle. The CDR3 extends over 14 amino acids. In germline, CDR1 is MNHEY, CDR2 SMNVEV (reference sequence). CDR3 sequence (DNA): TGTGCCAGCAGTTTACAACAGGGGGGGAATGAGCAGTTCTTC. It codes for CASSLQQGGNEQFF.

The genes are TRBV7-2 and TRBJ1-2; TRBD1 is a possible D gene (5 bases). Trimming shortened V by 3 bases and J by 4 bases, and 15 bases separated the two germline ends. The CDR3 covers 15 residues. Germline CDR1 reads SGHTA; CDR2 reads FQGNSA. The CDR3 DNA reads as TGTGCCAGCAGCTTCGACAGCACCATGGGCTATGGCTACACCTTC. Its translation: CASSFDSTMGYGYTF.

The V call is TRBV30, the J call TRBJ1-1; a weak D match, TRBD1 (5 bases). There are 12 residues in the CDR3. The germline gives CDR1 GTSNPN, CDR2 SVGIG (reference sequence). V was trimmed by 0 bases and J by 6 bases, leaving 8 bases between them. The CDR3 DNA follows: TGTGCCTGGAGTGTGGACATACCTGAAGCTTTCTTT. It specifies CAWSVDIPEAFF.